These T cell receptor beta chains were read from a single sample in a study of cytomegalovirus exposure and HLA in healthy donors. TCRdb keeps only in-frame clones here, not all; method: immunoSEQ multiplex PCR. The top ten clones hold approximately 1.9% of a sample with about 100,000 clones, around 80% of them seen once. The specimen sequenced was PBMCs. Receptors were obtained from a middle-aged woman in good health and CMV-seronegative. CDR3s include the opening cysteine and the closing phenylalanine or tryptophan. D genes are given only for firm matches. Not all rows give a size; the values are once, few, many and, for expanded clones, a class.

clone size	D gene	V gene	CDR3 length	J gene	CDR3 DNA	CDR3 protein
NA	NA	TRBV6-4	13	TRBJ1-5	TGTGCCAGCAGTGGACAGGTGGGTCAGCCCCAGCATTTT	CASSGQVGQPQHF
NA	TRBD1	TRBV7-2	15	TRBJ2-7	TGTGCCAGCAGCCAGGTTGGGGACAGGTCTCTCGAGCAGTACTTC	CASSQVGDRSLEQYF
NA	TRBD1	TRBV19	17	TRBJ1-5	TGTGCCAGTAGTGGCGACAGGGGCCGCCGAAGCAATCAGCCCCAGCATTTT	CASSGDRGRRSNQPQHF
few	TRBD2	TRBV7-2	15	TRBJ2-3	TGTGCCAGCAGCATAGCGGGAAGCAGGGCAGATACGCAGTATTTT	CASSIAGSRADTQYF
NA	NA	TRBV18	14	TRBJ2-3	TGTGCCAGCTCACCATGGTTGACCACAGATACGCGGTATTTT	CASSPWLTTDTRYF
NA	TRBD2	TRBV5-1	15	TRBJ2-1	TGCGCCAGCAGCTTGGAGCGGGAGCGGATGGATGAGCAGTTCTTC	CASSLERERMDEQFF
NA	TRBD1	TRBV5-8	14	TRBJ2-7	TGTGCCAGCAGCTCGACAGGGAACCTCAACGAGCAGTACTTC	CASSSTGNLNEQYF
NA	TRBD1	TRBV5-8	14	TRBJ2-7	TGTGCCAGCAGCACCGGGACAGGGATACACGAGCAGTACTTC	CASSTGTGIHEQYF
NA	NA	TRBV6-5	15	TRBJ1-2	TGTGCCAGCAGTTACTCCCAGGTGGGGGCGCGGGGCTACACCTTC	CASSYSQVGARGYTF
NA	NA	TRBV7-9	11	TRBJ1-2	TGTGCCAGCAGCTTACGGTCTGGCTACACCTTC	CASSLRSGYTF
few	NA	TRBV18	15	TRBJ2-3	TGTGCCAGCTCAGAAGGGAGCCCTAGCACAGATACGCAGTATTTT	CASSEGSPSTDTQYF
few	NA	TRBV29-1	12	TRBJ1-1	TGCAGCGTTGAAGGGACATATACTGAAGCTTTCTTT	CSVEGTYTEAFF
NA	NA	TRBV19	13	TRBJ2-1	TGTGCCAGTAGCGGGGAGACGACCAATGAGCAGTTCTTC	CASSGETTNEQFF
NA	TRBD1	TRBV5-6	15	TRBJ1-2	TGTGCCAGCAGCACTCAACTACAGGGGTTCGATGGCTACACCTTC	CASSTQLQGFDGYTF
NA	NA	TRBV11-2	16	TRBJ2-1	TGTGCCAGCAGCCCCGGCGGAGTGCTACAGGGAAGTGAGCAGTTCTTC	CASSPGGVLQGSEQFF
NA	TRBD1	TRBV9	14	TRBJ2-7	TGTGCCAGCAGCAGACAGGGGGACCCCTACGAGCAGTACTTC	CASSRQGDPYEQYF
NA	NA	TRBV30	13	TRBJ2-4	TGTGCCTGGAGCCGCTCCCCGGCGGCGCCTCAGTACTTC	CAWSRSPAAPQYF
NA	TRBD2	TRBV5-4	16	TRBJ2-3	TGTGCCAGCAGCCGGCGGATAGCGGGGAGCACAGATACGCAGTATTTT	CASSRRIAGSTDTQYF
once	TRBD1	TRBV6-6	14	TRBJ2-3	TGTGCCAGCATGCAGGGGGTAAACACAGATACGCAGTATTTT	CASMQGVNTDTQYF
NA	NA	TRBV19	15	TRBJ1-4	TGTGCCAGTAGTCAAAGGGGTCCGACTAATGAAAAACTGTTTTTT	CASSQRGPTNEKLFF
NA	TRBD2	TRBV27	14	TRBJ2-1	TGTGCCAACACCGACCGGGGGGGTTACAATGAGCAGTTCTTC	CANTDRGGYNEQFF
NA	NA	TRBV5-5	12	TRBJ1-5	TGTGCCAGCAGCTCGGGTAGGCAGCCCCAGCATTTT	CASSSGRQPQHF
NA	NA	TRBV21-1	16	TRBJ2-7	TGTGCCAGCAACCGAGGCCCCCGGGACATCTCCTACGAGCAGTACTTC	CASNRGPRDISYEQYF